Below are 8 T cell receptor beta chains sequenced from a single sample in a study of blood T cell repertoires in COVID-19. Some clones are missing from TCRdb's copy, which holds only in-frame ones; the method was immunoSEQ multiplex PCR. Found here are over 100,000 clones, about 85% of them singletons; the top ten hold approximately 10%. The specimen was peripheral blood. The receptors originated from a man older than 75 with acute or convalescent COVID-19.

In nucleotides, the CDR3 is TGTGCCATCAGTGATACTTCCTACACAGATACGCAGTATTTT. Translated: CAISDTSYTDTQYF. V usage is TRBV10-3 and J usage is TRBJ2-3; D not resolved. V gave up 3 bases and J gave up 2 bases, with 9 bases separating them. This CDR3 spans 14 amino acids. Per the germline V gene, CDR1 is ENHRY and CDR2 is SYGVKD.

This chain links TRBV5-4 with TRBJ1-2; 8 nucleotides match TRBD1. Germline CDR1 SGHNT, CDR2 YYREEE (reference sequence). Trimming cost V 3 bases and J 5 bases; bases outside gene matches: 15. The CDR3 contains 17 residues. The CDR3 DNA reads TGTGCCAGCAGCTCGACCGGGACAGGAGGTCGAGGGTATGGCTACACCTTC. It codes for CASSSTGTGGRGYGYTF. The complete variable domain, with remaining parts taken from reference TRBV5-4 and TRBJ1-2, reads ETGVTQSPTHLIKTRGQQVTLRCSSQSGHNTVSWYQQALGQGPQFIFQYYREEENGRGNFPPRFSGLQFPNYSSELNVNALELDDSALYLCASSSTGTGGRGYGYTFGSGTRLTVV.

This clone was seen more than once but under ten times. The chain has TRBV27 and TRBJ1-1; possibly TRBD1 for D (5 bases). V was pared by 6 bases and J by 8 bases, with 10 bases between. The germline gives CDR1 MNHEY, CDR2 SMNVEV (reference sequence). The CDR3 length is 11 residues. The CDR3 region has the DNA TGTGCCAGCAGCAACCACAGGGAAGCTTTCTTT. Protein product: CASSNHREAFF.

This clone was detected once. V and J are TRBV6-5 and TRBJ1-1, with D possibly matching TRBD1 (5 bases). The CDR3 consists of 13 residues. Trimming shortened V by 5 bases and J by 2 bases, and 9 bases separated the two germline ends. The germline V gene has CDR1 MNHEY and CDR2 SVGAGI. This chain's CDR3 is CASSPTGNTEAFF. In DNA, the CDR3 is TGTGCCAGCAGTCCCACAGGTAACACTGAAGCTTTCTTT.

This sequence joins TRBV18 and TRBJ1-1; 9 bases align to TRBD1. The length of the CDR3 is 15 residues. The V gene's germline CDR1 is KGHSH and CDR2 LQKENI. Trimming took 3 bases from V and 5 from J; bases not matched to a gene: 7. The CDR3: CASSPIIDRGTEAFF. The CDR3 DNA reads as TGTGCCAGCTCACCGATTATCGACAGGGGGACTGAAGCTTTCTTT. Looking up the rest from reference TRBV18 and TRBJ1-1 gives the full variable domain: NAGVMQNPRHLVRRRGQEARLRCSPMKGHSHVYWYRQLPEEGLKFMVYLQKENIIDESGMPKERFSAEFPKEGPSILRIQQVVRGDSAAYFCASSPIIDRGTEAFFGQGTRLTVV.

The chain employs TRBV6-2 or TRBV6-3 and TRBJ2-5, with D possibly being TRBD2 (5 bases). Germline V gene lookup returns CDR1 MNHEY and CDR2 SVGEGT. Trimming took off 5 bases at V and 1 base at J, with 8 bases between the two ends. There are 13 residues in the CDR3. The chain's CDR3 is CASSPRGQETQYF. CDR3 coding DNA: TGTGCCAGCAGTCCCCGGGGCCAAGAGACCCAGTACTTC.

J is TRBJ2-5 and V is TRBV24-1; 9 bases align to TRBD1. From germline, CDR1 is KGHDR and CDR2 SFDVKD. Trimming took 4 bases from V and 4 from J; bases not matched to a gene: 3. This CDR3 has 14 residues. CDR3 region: CATSDTGGRETQYF. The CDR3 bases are TGTGCCACCAGTGACACAGGGGGCCGAGAGACCCAGTACTTC.

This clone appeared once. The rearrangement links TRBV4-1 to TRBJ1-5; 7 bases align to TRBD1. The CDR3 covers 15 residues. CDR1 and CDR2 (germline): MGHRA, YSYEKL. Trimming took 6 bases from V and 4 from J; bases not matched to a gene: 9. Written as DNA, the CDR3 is TGCGCCAGCAGTCCCGGACAGGACCTAAATCAGCCCCAGCATTTT. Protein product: CASSPGQDLNQPQHF.